This record covers a single TCR beta chain. Deletions cut 6 bases from V and 5 bases from J, with 10 bases between. The CDR3 is 11 amino acids. Germline CDR1 DFQATT, CDR2 SNEGSKA (reference sequence). Study processing details: For nucleated cells, counts were estimated from reference gene primer amplification. TCRdb keeps only in-frame clones here, not all; method: immunoSEQ multiplex PCR. The V and J calls and clone size were taken over from that table, and D and trimming were inferred from the DNA. This table has fewer than 250,000 clones, under 90% appearing once. The data are from a study of blood T cell repertoires in COVID-19. Overall study: Acute and convalescent COVID-19 specimens originated in the United States, Italy and Spain. PBMCs, B-cell-depleted T cells, or T cells provided the cDNA or gDNA that made up the material.

The chain carries TRBV20-1 and TRBJ2-5, with D possibly matching TRBD1 (6 bases). Specimen: peripheral blood. This receptor was identified in a man aged 55 to 70 who had recovered from COVID-19. The CDR3 reads CSAGARETQYF. The CDR3, as DNA: TGCAGTGCGGGGGCCCGGGAGACCCAGTACTTC.